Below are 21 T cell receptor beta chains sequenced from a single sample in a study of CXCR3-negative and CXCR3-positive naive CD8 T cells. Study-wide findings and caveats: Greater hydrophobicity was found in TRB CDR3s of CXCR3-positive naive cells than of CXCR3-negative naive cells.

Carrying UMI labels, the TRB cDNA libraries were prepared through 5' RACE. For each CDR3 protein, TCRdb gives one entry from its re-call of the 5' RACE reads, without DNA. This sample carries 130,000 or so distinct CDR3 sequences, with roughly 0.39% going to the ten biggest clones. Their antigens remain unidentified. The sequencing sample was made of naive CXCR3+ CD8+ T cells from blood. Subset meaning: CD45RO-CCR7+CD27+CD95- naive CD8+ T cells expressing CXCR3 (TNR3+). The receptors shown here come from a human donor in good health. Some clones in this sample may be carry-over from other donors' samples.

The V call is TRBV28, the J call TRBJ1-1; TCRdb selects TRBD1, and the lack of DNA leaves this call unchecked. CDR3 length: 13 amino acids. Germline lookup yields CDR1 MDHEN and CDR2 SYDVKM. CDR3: CASKDRGLTEAFF.

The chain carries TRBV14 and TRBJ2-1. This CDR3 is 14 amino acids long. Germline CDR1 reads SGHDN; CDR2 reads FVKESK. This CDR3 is CASSQEWSYNEQFF.

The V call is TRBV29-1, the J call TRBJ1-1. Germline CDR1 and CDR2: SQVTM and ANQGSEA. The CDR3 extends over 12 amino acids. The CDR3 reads CSVRRGNTEAFF.

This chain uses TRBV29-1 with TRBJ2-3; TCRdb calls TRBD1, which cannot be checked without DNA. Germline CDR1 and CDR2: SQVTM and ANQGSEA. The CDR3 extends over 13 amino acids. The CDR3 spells CSVDPGSADTQYF.

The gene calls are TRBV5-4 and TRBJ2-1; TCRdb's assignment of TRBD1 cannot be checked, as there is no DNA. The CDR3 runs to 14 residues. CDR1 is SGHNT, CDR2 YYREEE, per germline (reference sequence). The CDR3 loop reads CASSPGGSANEQFF.

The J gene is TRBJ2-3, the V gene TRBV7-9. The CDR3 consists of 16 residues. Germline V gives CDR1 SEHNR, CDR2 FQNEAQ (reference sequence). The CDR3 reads CASSLVAFLYTDTQYF.

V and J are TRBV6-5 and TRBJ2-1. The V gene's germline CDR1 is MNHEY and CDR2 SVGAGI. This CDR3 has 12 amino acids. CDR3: CASGYRVNEQFF.

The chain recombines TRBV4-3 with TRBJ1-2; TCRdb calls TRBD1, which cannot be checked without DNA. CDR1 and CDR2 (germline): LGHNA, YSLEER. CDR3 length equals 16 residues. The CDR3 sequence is CASSQDLAGVFYGYTF.

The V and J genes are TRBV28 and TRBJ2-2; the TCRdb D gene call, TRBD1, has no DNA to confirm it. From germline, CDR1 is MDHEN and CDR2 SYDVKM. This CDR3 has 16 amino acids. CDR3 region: CASSLPGTGVTGELFF.

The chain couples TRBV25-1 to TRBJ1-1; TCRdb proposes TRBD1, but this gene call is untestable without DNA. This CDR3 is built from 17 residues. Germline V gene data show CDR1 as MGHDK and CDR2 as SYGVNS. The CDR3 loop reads CASSASGTGVLKTEAFF.

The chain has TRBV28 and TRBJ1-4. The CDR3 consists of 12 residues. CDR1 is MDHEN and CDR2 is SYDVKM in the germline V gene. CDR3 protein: CASSLGREKLFF.

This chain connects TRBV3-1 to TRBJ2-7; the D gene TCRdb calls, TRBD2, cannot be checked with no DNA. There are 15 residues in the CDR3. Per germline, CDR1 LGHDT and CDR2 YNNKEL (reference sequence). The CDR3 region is CASSQVGTSHYEQYF.

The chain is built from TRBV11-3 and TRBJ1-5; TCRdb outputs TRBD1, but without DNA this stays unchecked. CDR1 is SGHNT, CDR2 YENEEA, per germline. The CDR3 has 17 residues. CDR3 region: CASSLEGGQGDNQPQHF.

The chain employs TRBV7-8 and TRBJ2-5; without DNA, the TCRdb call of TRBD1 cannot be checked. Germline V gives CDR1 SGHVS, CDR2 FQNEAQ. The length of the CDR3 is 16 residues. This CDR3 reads CASGLAGTFMEETQYF.

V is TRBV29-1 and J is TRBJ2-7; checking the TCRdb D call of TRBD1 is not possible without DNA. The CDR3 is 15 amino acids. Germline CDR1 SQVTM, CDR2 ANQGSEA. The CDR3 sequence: CSVEDWAGQGYEQCF.

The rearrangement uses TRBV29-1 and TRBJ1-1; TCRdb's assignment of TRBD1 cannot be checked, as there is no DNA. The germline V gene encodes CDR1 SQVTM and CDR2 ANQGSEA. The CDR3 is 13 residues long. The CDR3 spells CSVEGTARLEAFF. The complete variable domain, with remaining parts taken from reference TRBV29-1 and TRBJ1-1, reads SAVISQKPSRDICQRGTSLTIQCQVDSQVTMMFWYRQQPGQSLTLIATANQGSEATYESGFVIDKFPISRPNLTFSTLTVSNMSPEDSSIYLCSVEGTARLEAFFGQGTRLTVV.

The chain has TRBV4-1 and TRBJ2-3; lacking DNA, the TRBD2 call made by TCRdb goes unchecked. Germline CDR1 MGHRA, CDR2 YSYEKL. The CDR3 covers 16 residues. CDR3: CASSQEGPPRADTQYF.

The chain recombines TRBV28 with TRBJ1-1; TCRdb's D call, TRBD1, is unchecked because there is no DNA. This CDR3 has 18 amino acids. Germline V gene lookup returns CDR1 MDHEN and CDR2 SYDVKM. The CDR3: CASSLSEGRTRLNTEAFF.

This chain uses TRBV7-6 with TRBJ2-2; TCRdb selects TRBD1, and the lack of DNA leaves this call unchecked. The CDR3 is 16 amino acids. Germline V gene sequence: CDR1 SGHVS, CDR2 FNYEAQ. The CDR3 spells CASSLERSGGTGELFF.

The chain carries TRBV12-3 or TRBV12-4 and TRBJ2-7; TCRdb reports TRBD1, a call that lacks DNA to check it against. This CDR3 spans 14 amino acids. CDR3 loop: CASSPGQGIGEQYF.

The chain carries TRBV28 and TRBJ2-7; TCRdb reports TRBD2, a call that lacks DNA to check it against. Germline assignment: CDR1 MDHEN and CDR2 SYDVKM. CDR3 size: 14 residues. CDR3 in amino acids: CASSALAGSYEQYF. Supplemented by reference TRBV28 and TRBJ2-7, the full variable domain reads DVKVTQSSRYLVKRTGEKVFLECVQDMDHENMFWYRQDPGLGLRLIYFSYDVKMKEKGDIPEGYSVSREKKERFSLILESASTNQTSMYLCASSALAGSYEQYFGPGTRLTVT.